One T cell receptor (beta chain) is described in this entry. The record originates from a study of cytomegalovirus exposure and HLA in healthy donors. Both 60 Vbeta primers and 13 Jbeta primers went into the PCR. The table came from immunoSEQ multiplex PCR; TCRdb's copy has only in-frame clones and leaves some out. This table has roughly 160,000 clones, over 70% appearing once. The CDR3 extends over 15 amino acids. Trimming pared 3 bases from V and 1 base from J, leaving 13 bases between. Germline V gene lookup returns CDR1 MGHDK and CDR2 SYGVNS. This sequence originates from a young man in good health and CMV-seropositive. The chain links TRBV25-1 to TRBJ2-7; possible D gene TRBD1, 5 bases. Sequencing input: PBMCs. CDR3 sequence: CASSDLSRASYEQYF. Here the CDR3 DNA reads TGTGCCAGCAGTGATCTCTCCAGGGCTTCCTACGAGCAGTACTTC.